The T cell receptor (beta chain) under discussion was sequenced for a study of T cells after yellow fever vaccination. Study results and caveats: Primary-vaccination clones mostly resurfaced post-booster (under 98% CD4, roughly 90% CD8).

Each CDR3 protein gets one entry after TCRdb re-called the 5' RACE reads with MiXCR. The sample holds just under 600,000 distinct CDR3 sequences; roughly 14% are singletons and the top ten take around an eighth. This clonotype has a handful of counts. No antigen is known for it. The length of the CDR3 is 14 residues. V was pared by 8 bases and J by 1 base, with 15 bases between. CDR1 and CDR2 (germline): SGHAT, FQNNGV. The chain is built from TRBV11-2 and TRBJ2-7, with D possibly TRBD2 on 5 matching bases. Sequencing used PBMCs, obtained on the day of the yellow fever booster vaccination. The receptor was derived from a man aged 25-45 years who received the YFV17D yellow fever vaccine. CDR3 nucleotide sequence: TGTGCCAGCGGGCCATTTGGGAGTTCCTACGAGCAGTACTTC. This gives the protein CASGPFGSSYEQYF.